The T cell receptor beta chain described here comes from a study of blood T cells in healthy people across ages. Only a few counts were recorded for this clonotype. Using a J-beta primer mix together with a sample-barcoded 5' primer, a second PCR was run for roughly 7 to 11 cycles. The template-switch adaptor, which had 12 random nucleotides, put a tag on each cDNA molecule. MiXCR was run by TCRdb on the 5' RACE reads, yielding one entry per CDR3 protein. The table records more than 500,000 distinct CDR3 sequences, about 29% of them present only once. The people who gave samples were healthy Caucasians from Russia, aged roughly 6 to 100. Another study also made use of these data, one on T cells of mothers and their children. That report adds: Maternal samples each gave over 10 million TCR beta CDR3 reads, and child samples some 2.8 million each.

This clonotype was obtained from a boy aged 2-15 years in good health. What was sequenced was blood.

DNA of the CDR3: TGTGCCAGTAGCCCGGGACAGGGAGTGTACTTC. Translation gives CASSPGQGVYF. The V gene is TRBV19, the J gene TRBJ2-5; 9 positions match TRBD1. Germline CDR1 is LNHDA and CDR2 is SQIVND (reference sequence). The CDR3 sequence is 11 residues long. V trimming: 6 bases; J trimming: 13 bases; junction bases outside the gene matches: 6.